This TCR beta chain was recorded in a study of blood T cell repertoires in COVID-19. The V and J ends lost 5 bases and 4 bases, in that order; junction bases with no gene match: 5. The CDR3 sequence is 15 residues long. Germline V gene data show CDR1 as LNHDA and CDR2 as SQIVND (reference sequence). Profiling relied on immunoSEQ multiplex PCR, and the TCRdb table lists in-frame clones only, not all of them. The table records about 220,000 clones, around 87% of them present only once. The sequence was collected from a woman aged 45-60 years with COVID-19, enrolled during active disease. The source material was peripheral blood. The rearrangement joins TRBV19 to TRBJ1-2; 12 bases fit TRBD1. CDR3 in amino acids: CASSVGTGGVYGYTF. CDR3 sequence (DNA): TGTGCCAGTAGTGTCGGGACAGGGGGCGTCTATGGCTACACCTTC.